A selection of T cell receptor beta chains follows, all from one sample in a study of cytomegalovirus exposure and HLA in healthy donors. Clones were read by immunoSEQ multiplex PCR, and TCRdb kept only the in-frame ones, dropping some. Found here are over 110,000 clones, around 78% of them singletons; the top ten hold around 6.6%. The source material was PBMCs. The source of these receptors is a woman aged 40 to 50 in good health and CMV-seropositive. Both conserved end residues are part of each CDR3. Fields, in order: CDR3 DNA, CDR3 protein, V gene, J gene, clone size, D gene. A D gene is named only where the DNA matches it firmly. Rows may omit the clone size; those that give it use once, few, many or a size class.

CDR3 DNA: TGCGCCAGCAGCTTGGCACGACTAGCGGGAGGGCCTGCGGATACGCAGTATTTT
CDR3 protein: CASSLARLAGGPADTQYF
V gene: TRBV5-1
J gene: TRBJ2-3
clone size: .
D gene: TRBD2

CDR3 DNA: TGCAGCGTTGAAGATCTCAGGGAAGGGGATGGCTACACCTTC
CDR3 protein: CSVEDLREGDGYTF
V gene: TRBV29-1
J gene: TRBJ1-2
clone size: .
D gene: .

CDR3 DNA: TGTGCCAGCAGCTTGGACAGGCCGCTGGAGACCCAGTACTTC
CDR3 protein: CASSLDRPLETQYF
V gene: TRBV5-6
J gene: TRBJ2-5
clone size: .
D gene: .

CDR3 DNA: TGTGCCAGCAGGGGACAGGGGTTCTACGAGCAGTACTTC
CDR3 protein: CASRGQGFYEQYF
V gene: TRBV6-5
J gene: TRBJ2-7
clone size: .
D gene: TRBD1

CDR3 DNA: TGTGCCAGCAGCTTGGCCAAGGAGGGGTGGGAGACCCAGTACTTC
CDR3 protein: CASSLAKEGWETQYF
V gene: TRBV5-4
J gene: TRBJ2-5
clone size: .
D gene: .

CDR3 DNA: TGTGCCAGCAGTCCCTTAGCGGGAGGTATAGACAATGAGCAGTTCTTC
CDR3 protein: CASSPLAGGIDNEQFF
V gene: TRBV27
J gene: TRBJ2-1
clone size: .
D gene: TRBD2

CDR3 DNA: TGTGCCAGCAGTGAAGCTATGACAGGGAGCGTTTACTTC
CDR3 protein: CASSEAMTGSVYF
V gene: TRBV6-1
J gene: TRBJ2-7
clone size: .
D gene: TRBD1

CDR3 DNA: TGTGCCAGCAGCCGGGACAGCCAATCCTACGAGCAGTACTTC
CDR3 protein: CASSRDSQSYEQYF
V gene: TRBV6-6
J gene: TRBJ2-7
clone size: .
D gene: TRBD1

CDR3 DNA: TGCGCCAGCAGTCAGTGTGGACAGATCCGCTACGAGCAGTACTTC
CDR3 protein: CASSQCGQIRYEQYF
V gene: TRBV23-1
J gene: TRBJ2-7
clone size: .
D gene: .

CDR3 DNA: TGTGCCAGCAGCGCTAGCGGGCTCTCCTACGAGCAGCACTTC
CDR3 protein: CASSASGLSYEQHF
V gene: TRBV9
J gene: TRBJ2-7
clone size: .
D gene: TRBD2

CDR3 DNA: TGTGCCAGCAGTCCCAGGGGGAATCAGCCCCAGCATTTT
CDR3 protein: CASSPRGNQPQHF
V gene: TRBV28
J gene: TRBJ1-5
clone size: few
D gene: TRBD1

CDR3 DNA: TGCGCCAGCAGCTTGAGGACTAGCGGGAATACAGATACGCAGTATTTT
CDR3 protein: CASSLRTSGNTDTQYF
V gene: TRBV5-1
J gene: TRBJ2-3
clone size: .
D gene: TRBD2

CDR3 DNA: TGTGCCAGCAGCCAAGGGACAGACAACTATGGCTACACCTTC
CDR3 protein: CASSQGTDNYGYTF
V gene: TRBV4-2
J gene: TRBJ1-2
clone size: few
D gene: .

CDR3 DNA: TGTGCCAGCAGCCGTGGGAGGGAAGTGGACACCATATATTTT
CDR3 protein: CASSRGREVDTIYF
V gene: TRBV7-9
J gene: TRBJ1-3
clone size: .
D gene: .

CDR3 DNA: TGCGCCAGCAGCCAAGATACTTCGGGGTACAATGAGCAGTTCTTC
CDR3 protein: CASSQDTSGYNEQFF
V gene: TRBV4-1
J gene: TRBJ2-1
clone size: .
D gene: .

CDR3 DNA: TGTGCCAGTACTTTCTTAGGGACAGGGGAAGAGACCCAGTACTTC
CDR3 protein: CASTFLGTGEETQYF
V gene: TRBV6-1
J gene: TRBJ2-5
clone size: .
D gene: TRBD1

CDR3 DNA: TGTGCCAGCGGACAGGGGAATAATTCACCCCTCCACTTT
CDR3 protein: CASGQGNNSPLHF
V gene: TRBV2
J gene: TRBJ1-6
clone size: .
D gene: TRBD1

CDR3 DNA: TGTGCCAGCGCTAGGCCGGGAGGGGCCAACGTCCTGACTTTC
CDR3 protein: CASARPGGANVLTF
V gene: TRBV6-1
J gene: TRBJ2-6
clone size: .
D gene: .

CDR3 DNA: TGCGCCAGCAGAAGACTAGCGGGAGGGTCCTACAATGAGCAGTTCTTC
CDR3 protein: CASRRLAGGSYNEQFF
V gene: TRBV5-1
J gene: TRBJ2-1
clone size: .
D gene: TRBD2

CDR3 DNA: TGTGCCAGCAGTTCTTACGGAGGGACAGGGAAGGGAGAGCAGTACTTC
CDR3 protein: CASSSYGGTGKGEQYF
V gene: TRBV7-9
J gene: TRBJ2-7
clone size: once
D gene: TRBD1

CDR3 DNA: TGCGCCAGCAGCTTCGTCGGTGGGACAGGGGATGGCTACACCTTC
CDR3 protein: CASSFVGGTGDGYTF
V gene: TRBV5-1
J gene: TRBJ1-2
clone size: few
D gene: TRBD1

CDR3 DNA: TGTGCCAGCATTAGGGACAGGATGGGGGCCTACGAGCAGTACTTC
CDR3 protein: CASIRDRMGAYEQYF
V gene: TRBV7-9
J gene: TRBJ2-7
clone size: .
D gene: TRBD1

CDR3 DNA: TGTGCCAGCAGTGCACTAGCGGGAGTCCCAGATACGCAGTATTTT
CDR3 protein: CASSALAGVPDTQYF
V gene: TRBV6-1
J gene: TRBJ2-3
clone size: once
D gene: TRBD2

CDR3 DNA: TGTGCCAGCACCTCTGGGGGGACTAGCGGATCCATCTACAATGAGCAGTTCTTC
CDR3 protein: CASTSGGTSGSIYNEQFF
V gene: TRBV11-3
J gene: TRBJ2-1
clone size: .
D gene: TRBD2

CDR3 DNA: TGTGCCAGCAGCCCTAGCGGGAGTATCTCCTACGAGCAGTACTTC
CDR3 protein: CASSPSGSISYEQYF
V gene: TRBV6-1
J gene: TRBJ2-7
clone size: .
D gene: TRBD2

CDR3 DNA: TGTGCCAGCAGTATCCTTTTAACTAACTATAATTCACCCCTCCACTTT
CDR3 protein: CASSILLTNYNSPLHF
V gene: TRBV28
J gene: TRBJ1-6
clone size: .
D gene: .

CDR3 DNA: TGTGCCAGCAGCCTCCTACAGGACGAGCAGTACTTC
CDR3 protein: CASSLLQDEQYF
V gene: TRBV7-9
J gene: TRBJ2-7
clone size: .
D gene: .

CDR3 DNA: TGTGCCAGAAGCGGGAGCAGGCCCTACAATGAGCAGTTCTTC
CDR3 protein: CARSGSRPYNEQFF
V gene: TRBV5-3
J gene: TRBJ2-1
clone size: .
D gene: .

CDR3 DNA: TGCGCCAGCACTCTAGCGGGGTGTGACAATGAGCAGTTCTTC
CDR3 protein: CASTLAGCDNEQFF
V gene: TRBV10-1
J gene: TRBJ2-1
clone size: .
D gene: TRBD2

CDR3 DNA: TGCAGCGTGGGGACTAGCCCATCCTACAATGAGCAGTTCTTC
CDR3 protein: CSVGTSPSYNEQFF
V gene: TRBV29-1
J gene: TRBJ2-1
clone size: .
D gene: TRBD2

CDR3 DNA: TGTGCCATCAGTGAGTCGTGGGCACTTGAGCAGTTCTTC
CDR3 protein: CAISESWALEQFF
V gene: TRBV10-3
J gene: TRBJ2-1
clone size: .
D gene: .

CDR3 DNA: TGTGCCAGCAGTACAGACAGCCATCAGCCCCAGCATTTT
CDR3 protein: CASSTDSHQPQHF
V gene: TRBV6-5
J gene: TRBJ1-5
clone size: .
D gene: .

CDR3 DNA: TGTGCCAGCAGTCCGGGACAGGGTACCAAGGTCACAGATACGCAGTATTTT
CDR3 protein: CASSPGQGTKVTDTQYF
V gene: TRBV2
J gene: TRBJ2-3
clone size: few
D gene: TRBD1

CDR3 DNA: TGTGCCAGCAGCCTGGGACTAGCGGGAGTGCGCTCCTACAATGAGCAGTTCTTC
CDR3 protein: CASSLGLAGVRSYNEQFF
V gene: TRBV7-9
J gene: TRBJ2-1
clone size: .
D gene: TRBD2

CDR3 DNA: TGTGCCAGCAGCGCGACAGGGGGCGCTGGCTACACCTTC
CDR3 protein: CASSATGGAGYTF
V gene: TRBV5-4
J gene: TRBJ1-2
clone size: once
D gene: TRBD1

CDR3 DNA: TGTGCCAGCTCTGAGCGGGAGATGGGAGATACGCAGTATTTT
CDR3 protein: CASSEREMGDTQYF
V gene: TRBV2
J gene: TRBJ2-3
clone size: once
D gene: TRBD2

CDR3 DNA: TGTGCCAGCAGTAGGGGACAGGGGGCTGATGGCTACACCTTC
CDR3 protein: CASSRGQGADGYTF
V gene: TRBV28
J gene: TRBJ1-2
clone size: .
D gene: TRBD1

CDR3 DNA: TGCGCCAGCAGCTTGGCGTCCGGGGGGAATGGCTACACCTTC
CDR3 protein: CASSLASGGNGYTF
V gene: TRBV5-1
J gene: TRBJ1-2
clone size: .
D gene: .

CDR3 DNA: TGTGCCAGCAGCCCGGGACTAGTGGGGGAGCAGTACTTC
CDR3 protein: CASSPGLVGEQYF
V gene: TRBV5-4
J gene: TRBJ2-7
clone size: .
D gene: TRBD2

CDR3 DNA: TGTGCCATCAGTGAGGGAGCGGGAGGGTCTGTTGAGCAGTTCTTC
CDR3 protein: CAISEGAGGSVEQFF
V gene: TRBV10-3
J gene: TRBJ2-1
clone size: .
D gene: TRBD2

CDR3 DNA: TGTGCCAGCAGTGGTACCGGGACACTAAGTACGCAGTATTTT
CDR3 protein: CASSGTGTLSTQYF
V gene: TRBV6-1
J gene: TRBJ2-3
clone size: .
D gene: .

CDR3 DNA: TGCGCCAGCAGTAAGACTAGCGGGACCGCCCCCTACAATGAGCAGTTCTTC
CDR3 protein: CASSKTSGTAPYNEQFF
V gene: TRBV5-1
J gene: TRBJ2-1
clone size: .
D gene: TRBD2